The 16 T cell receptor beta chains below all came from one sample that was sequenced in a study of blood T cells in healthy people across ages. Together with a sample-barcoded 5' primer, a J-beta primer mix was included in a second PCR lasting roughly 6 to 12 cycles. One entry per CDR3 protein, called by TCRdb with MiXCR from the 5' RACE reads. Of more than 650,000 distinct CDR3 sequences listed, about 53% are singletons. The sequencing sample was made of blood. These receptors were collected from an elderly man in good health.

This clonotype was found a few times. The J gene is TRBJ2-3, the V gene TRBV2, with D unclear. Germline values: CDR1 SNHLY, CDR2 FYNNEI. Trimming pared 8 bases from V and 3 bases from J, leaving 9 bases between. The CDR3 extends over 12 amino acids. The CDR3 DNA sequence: TGTGCCAGCCAAGGGAATACAGATACGCAGTATTTT. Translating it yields CASQGNTDTQYF.

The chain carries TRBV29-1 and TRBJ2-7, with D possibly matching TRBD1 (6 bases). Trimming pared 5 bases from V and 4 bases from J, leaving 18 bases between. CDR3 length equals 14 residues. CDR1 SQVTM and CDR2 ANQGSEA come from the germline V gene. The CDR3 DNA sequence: TGCAGCGTTACGCGCACAGGGAGTAGTTACGAGCAGTACTTC. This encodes CSVTRTGSSYEQYF.

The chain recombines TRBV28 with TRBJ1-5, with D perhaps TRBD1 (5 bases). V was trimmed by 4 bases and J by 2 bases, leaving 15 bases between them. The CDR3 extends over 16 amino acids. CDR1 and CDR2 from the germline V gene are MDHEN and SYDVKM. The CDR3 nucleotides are TGTGCCAGCAGTTCACTGAGGGGACCACGCAATCAGCCCCAGCATTTT. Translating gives CASSSLRGPRNQPQHF.

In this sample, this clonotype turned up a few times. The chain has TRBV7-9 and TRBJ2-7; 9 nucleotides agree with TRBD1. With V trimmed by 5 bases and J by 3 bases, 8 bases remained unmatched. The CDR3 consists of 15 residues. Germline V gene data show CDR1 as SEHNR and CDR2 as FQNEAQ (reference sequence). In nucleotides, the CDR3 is TGTGCCAGCAGCCCCCGGGACAGGGCAGTCTACGAGCAGTACTTC. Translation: CASSPRDRAVYEQYF.

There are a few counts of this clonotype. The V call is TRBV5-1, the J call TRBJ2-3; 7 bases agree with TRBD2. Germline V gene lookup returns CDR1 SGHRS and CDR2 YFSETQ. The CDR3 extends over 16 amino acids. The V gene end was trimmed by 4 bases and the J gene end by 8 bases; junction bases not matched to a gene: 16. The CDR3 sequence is CASSLVGAGLAATQYF. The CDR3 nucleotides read TGCGCCAGCAGCCTGGTGGGAGCGGGACTGGCGGCTACGCAGTATTTT.

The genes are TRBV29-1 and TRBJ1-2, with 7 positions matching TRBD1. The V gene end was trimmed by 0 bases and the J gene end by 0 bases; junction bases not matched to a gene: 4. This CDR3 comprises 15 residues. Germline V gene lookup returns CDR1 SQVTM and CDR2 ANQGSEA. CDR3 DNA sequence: TGCAGCGTTGAAGAGCCCCAGGGGGCTAACTATGGCTACACCTTC. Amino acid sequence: CSVEEPQGANYGYTF. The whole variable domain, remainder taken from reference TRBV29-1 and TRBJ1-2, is SAVISQKPSRDICQRGTSLTIQCQVDSQVTMMFWYRQQPGQSLTLIATANQGSEATYESGFVIDKFPISRPNLTFSTLTVSNMSPEDSSIYLCSVEEPQGANYGYTFGSGTRLTVV.

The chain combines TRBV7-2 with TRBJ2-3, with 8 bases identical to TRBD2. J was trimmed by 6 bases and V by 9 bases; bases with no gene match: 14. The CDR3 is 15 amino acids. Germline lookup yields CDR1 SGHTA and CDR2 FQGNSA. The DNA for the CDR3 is TGTGCCAGAAGCCCAAGGAGCGGGAGCAGTGATACGCAGTATTTT. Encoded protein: CARSPRSGSSDTQYF.

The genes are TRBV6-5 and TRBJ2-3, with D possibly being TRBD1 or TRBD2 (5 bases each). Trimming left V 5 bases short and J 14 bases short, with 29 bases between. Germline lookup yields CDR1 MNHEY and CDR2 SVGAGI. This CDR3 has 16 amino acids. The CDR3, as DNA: TGTGCCAGCAGTGGCTCCGGGGCCCCAGGGCACAGATACGCGTATTTT. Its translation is CASSGSGAPGHRYAYF.

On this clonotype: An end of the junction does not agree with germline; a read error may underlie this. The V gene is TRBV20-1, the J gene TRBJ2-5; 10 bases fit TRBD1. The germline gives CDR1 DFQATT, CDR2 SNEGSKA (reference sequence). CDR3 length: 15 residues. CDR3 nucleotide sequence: TGCAGTGCTGGAGATGGGACAGGGGTCCAAGAGACCCAGTACTTC. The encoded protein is CSAGDGTGVQETQYF.

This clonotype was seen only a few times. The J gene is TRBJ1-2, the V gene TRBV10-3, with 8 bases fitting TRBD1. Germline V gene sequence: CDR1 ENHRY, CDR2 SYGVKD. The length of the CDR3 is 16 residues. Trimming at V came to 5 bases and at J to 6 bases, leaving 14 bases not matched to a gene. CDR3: CAISIGTGEGNHGYTF. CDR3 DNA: TGTGCCATCAGTATAGGGACAGGAGAAGGTAATCATGGCTACACCTTC.

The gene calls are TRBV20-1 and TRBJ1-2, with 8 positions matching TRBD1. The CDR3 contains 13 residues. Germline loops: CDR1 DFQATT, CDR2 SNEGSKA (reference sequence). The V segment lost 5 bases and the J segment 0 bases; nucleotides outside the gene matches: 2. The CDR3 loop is CSARDRTNYGYTF. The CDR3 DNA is TGCAGTGCTCGGGACAGGACTAACTATGGCTACACCTTC.

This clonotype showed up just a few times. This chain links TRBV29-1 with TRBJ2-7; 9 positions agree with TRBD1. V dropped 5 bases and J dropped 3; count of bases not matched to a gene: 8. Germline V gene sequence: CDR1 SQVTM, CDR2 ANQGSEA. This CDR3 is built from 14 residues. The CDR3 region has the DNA TGCAGCGTTAAAACGGGACAGGGACTCTACGAGCAGTACTTC. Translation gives CSVKTGQGLYEQYF.

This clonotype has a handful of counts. For the CDR3, the DNA is TGTGCCATTGCGGGACTAGCGGGATACAATGAGCAGTTCTTC. Protein product: CAIAGLAGYNEQFF. This chain connects TRBV10-3 to TRBJ2-1, with 13 bases that match TRBD2. In germline, CDR1 is ENHRY, CDR2 SYGVKD. The CDR3 is 14 amino acids. Trimming at V came to 9 bases and at J to 4 bases, leaving 3 bases not matched to a gene.

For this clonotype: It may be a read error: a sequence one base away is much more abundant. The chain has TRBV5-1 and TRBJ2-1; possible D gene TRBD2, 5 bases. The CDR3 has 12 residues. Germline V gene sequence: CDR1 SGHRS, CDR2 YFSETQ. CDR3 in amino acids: CASSSSGNGQFF. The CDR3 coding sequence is TGCGCCAGCAGCTCAAGCGGCAATGGGCAGTTCTTC.

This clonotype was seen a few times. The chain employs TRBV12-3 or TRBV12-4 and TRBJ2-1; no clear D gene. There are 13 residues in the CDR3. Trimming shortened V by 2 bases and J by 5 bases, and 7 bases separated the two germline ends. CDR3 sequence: CASSLSRHNEQFF. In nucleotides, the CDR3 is TGTGCCAGCAGTTTATCCCGTCACAATGAGCAGTTCTTC.

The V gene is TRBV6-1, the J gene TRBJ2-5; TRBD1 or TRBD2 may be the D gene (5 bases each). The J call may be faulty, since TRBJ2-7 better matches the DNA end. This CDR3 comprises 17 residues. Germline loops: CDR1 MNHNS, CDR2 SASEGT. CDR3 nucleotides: TGTGCCAGCAGTCCGACAAAAAGGGACCGCCTAGTTCACGAGCAGTACTTC. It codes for CASSPTKRDRLVHEQYF.